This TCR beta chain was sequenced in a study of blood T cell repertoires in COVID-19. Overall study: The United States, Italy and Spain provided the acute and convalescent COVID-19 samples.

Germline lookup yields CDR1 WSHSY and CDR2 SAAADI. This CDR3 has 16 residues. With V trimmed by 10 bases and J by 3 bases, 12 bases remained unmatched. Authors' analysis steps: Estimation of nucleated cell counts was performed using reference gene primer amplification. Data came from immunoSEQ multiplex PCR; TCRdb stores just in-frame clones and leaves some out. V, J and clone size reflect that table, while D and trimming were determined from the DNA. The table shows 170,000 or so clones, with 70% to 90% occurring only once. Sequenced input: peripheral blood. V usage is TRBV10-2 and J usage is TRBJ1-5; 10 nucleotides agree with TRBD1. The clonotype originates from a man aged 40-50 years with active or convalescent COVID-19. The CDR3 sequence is CATASGTGDFNQPQHF. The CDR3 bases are TGCGCCACCGCCTCCGGGACAGGGGATTTCAATCAGCCCCAGCATTTT.